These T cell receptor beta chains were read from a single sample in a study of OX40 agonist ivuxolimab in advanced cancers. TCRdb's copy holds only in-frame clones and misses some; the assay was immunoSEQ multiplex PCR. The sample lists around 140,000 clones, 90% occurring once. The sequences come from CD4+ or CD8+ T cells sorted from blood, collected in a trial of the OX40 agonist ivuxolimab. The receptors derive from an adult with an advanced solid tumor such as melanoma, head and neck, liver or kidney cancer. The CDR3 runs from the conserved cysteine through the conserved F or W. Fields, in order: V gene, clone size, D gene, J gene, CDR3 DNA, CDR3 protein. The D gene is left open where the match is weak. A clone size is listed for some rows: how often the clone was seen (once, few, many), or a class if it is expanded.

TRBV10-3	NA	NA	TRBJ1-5	TGTGCCACAAAGGGGTTTTCGAGCAATCAGCCCCAGCATTTT	CATKGFSSNQPQHF
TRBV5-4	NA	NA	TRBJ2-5	TGTGCCAGCAGTCGTGTTGCGACAGCTCATCAAGAGACCCAGTACTTC	CASSRVATAHQETQYF
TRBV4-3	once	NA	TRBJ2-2	TGCGCCAGCAGCCAAGATGGCCGGGAGCTGTTTTTT	CASSQDGRELFF
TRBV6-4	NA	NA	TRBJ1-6	TGTGCCAGCAGTGTTGACAGAACTTCACCCCTCCACTTT	CASSVDRTSPLHF
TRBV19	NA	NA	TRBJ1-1	TGTGCCAGTTGGGCCGGGGGGCCCGGCACTGAAGCTTTCTTT	CASWAGGPGTEAFF
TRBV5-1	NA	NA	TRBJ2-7	TGCGCCAGCAGCTTAAGGGCGGTCGCCGCCTACGAGCAGTACTTC	CASSLRAVAAYEQYF
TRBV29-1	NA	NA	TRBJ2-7	TGCAGCGTTGTAAAGTGGGGAGCTCACGAGCAGTACTTC	CSVVKWGAHEQYF
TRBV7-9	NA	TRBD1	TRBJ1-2	TGTGCCAGCAGTTCCCCCAACGGACAGGGGGGGTATGGCTACACCTTC	CASSSPNGQGGYGYTF
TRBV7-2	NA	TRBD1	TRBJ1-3	TGTGCCAGCAGCCGAACCCGGGACAGGGGGTACACCATATATTTT	CASSRTRDRGYTIYF
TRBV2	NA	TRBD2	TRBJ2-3	TGTGCCAGCAGCGGCGGGACTAGCGGGAGCACAGATACGCAGTATTTT	CASSGGTSGSTDTQYF
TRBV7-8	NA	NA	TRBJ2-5	TGTGCCAGCAGCTTAAACTCGGGAGCGGAGACCCAGTACTTC	CASSLNSGAETQYF
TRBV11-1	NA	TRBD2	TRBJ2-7	TGTGCCAGCAGCTACGGGACTAGCGGTAGCTCCTACGAGCAGTACTTC	CASSYGTSGSSYEQYF
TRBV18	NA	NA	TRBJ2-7	TGTGCCAGCTCACCTCCGAGCTCCTACGAGCAGTACTTC	CASSPPSSYEQYF
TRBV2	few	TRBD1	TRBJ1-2	TGTGCCAGCAGTGGACAGGGAGGAGGCTACACCTTC	CASSGQGGGYTF
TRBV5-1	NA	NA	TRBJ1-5	TGCGCCAGCAGCTCTCTGGGGGCAGGTCAGCCCCAGCATTTT	CASSSLGAGQPQHF
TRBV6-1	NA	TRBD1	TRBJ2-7	TGTGCCAGCACGGCCGGGACAGGGGGGCCTAACGAGCAGTACTTC	CASTAGTGGPNEQYF
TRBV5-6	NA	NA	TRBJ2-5	TGTGCCAGCAGCTTTCAAGAGACCCAGTACTTC	CASSFQETQYF
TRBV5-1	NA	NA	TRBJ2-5	TGCGCCAGCAGCTCCCCCGGACGTGAGACCCAGTACTTC	CASSSPGRETQYF
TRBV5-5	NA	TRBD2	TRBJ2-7	TGTGCCAGCAGTGGAGCGGGAGGGCCATACGAGCAGTACTTC	CASSGAGGPYEQYF
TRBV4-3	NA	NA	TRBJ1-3	TGCGCCAGCAGCCAAGGCAGGGGAAACACCATATATTTT	CASSQGRGNTIYF
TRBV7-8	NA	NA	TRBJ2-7	TGTGCCAGCAGCTTAACTTTATACGAGCAGTACTTC	CASSLTLYEQYF
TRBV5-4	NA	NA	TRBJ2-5	TGTGCCAGCAGCTTGGCACAGGCCAAAATATCCAACAGCCAAGAGACCCAGTACTTC	CASSLAQAKISNSQETQYF
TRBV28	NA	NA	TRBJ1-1	TGTGCCAGCAGTTTGGCCTGGGGTGAAGCTTTCTTT	CASSLAWGEAFF
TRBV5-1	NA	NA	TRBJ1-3	TGCGCCAGCAGCTCAACTTCTCCTGGAAACACCATATATTTT	CASSSTSPGNTIYF
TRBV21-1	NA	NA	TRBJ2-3	TGTGCCAGCAGCAAATTCATTACTAGCGGGAGGGTCGAGGGGGGAGATACGCAGTATTTT	CASSKFITSGRVEGGDTQYF
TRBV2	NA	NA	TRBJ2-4	TGTGCCAGCAGAAACTTGGTGGGGATCTCCCCCAAAAACATTCAGTACTTC	CASRNLVGISPKNIQYF
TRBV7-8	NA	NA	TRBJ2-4	TGTGCCAGCAGCGAAGCGGCGGCGTCGGACATTCAGTACTTC	CASSEAAASDIQYF
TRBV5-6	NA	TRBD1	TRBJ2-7	TGTGCCAGCAGCTTGGTATCTTGGGCAGGGGGCTACGAGCAGTACTTC	CASSLVSWAGGYEQYF
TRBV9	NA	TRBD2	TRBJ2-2	TGTGCCAGCAGCGTAGTAGCGGGAGGCACCGGGGAGCTGTTTTTT	CASSVVAGGTGELFF
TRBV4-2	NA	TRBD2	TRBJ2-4	TGTGCCAGCAGCCTATCTCCGGGACTAGCGGCACTAGCCAAAAACATTCAGTACTTC	CASSLSPGLAALAKNIQYF
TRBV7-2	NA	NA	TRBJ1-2	TGTGCCAGCAGCCAACCGACTGGGGACAACTATGGCTACACCTTC	CASSQPTGDNYGYTF
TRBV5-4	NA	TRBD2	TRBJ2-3	TGTGCCAGCAGCTTGGGACTAGCGATTAGCACAGATACGCAGTATTTT	CASSLGLAISTDTQYF
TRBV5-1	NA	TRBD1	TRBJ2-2	TGCGCCAGCAGCATCTGGACAGGAAACACCGGGGAGCTGTTTTTT	CASSIWTGNTGELFF
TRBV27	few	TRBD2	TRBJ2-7	TGTGCCAGCAAGAGACGGGGACTAGCGGGACCCGAGCAGTACTTC	CASKRRGLAGPEQYF
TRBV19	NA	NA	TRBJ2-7	TGTGCCAGTAGCCTCGACAGGACCTACGAGCAGTACTTC	CASSLDRTYEQYF